The clone carrying this TCR beta chain appeared many times. No antigen is known for it. UMIs and a universal primer site were added when TCR cDNA was made by 5'RACE template switching. MiXCR was run by TCRdb on the 5' RACE reads, yielding one entry per CDR3 protein. The repertoire has 550,000 or so distinct CDR3 sequences, 15% to 20% of them found once; the top ten carry roughly 13%. This CDR3 has 15 residues. Per the germline V gene, CDR1 is SGHTA and CDR2 is FQGNSA. V was shortened by 1 base and J by 4 bases, with 14 bases between the two germline ends. The data originate from a study of T cells after yellow fever vaccination. Study-wide findings and caveats: Post-booster reappearance was seen for most primary-vaccination clones (around 97% CD4, roughly 86% CD8). High-abundance clonotypes from the bulk population could contaminate FACS-sorted repertoires.

This TCR derives from a man aged 25 to 45 who received the YFV17D yellow fever vaccine. The input for sequencing was PBMCs, taken 15 days after the yellow fever booster vaccination. This chain connects TRBV7-2 to TRBJ2-7; the D gene could be TRBD1 or TRBD2 (6 bases each). The CDR3 DNA reads as TGTGCCAGCAGCTTAGGAGGGGGGCTCAGATACGAGCAGTACTTC. As protein: CASSLGGGLRYEQYF.